Listed below are T cell receptor beta chains from one sample, sequenced in a study of blood T cell repertoires in COVID-19. Libraries were prepared by immunoSEQ multiplex PCR; TCRdb keeps only in-frame clonotypes and omits some of them. The table records about half a million clones, about 91% of them present only once. Sequenced input: peripheral blood. These receptor sequences come from a young man with COVID-19, enrolled during active disease. Both conserved end residues are part of each CDR3. Fields, in order: CDR3 protein, CDR3 DNA, V gene, D gene, J gene, clone size. The D gene is left open where the match is weak. Where a row states a size, it is once, few, many or the class of an expanded clone; other rows omit it.

CDR3: CASRDRSETQYF; DNA: TGTGCCAGCAGGGACAGGTCAGAGACCCAGTACTTC; V: TRBV2; D: TRBD1; J: TRBJ2-5; size: once
CDR3: CASSYQDSYEQYF; DNA: TGTGCCAGCAGTTATCAGGATTCCTACGAGCAGTACTTC; V: TRBV27; D: -; J: TRBJ2-7; size: -
CDR3: CASSLSGQASTDTQYF; DNA: TGTGCCAGCAGCTTGTCCGGACAGGCTAGCACAGATACGCAGTATTTT; V: TRBV5-5; D: TRBD1; J: TRBJ2-3; size: -
CDR3: CASWDRGFTDTQYF; DNA: TGTGCCAGCTGGGACAGGGGGTTCACAGATACGCAGTATTTT; V: TRBV6-5; D: TRBD1; J: TRBJ2-3; size: -
CDR3: CASRGTGGRNQPQHF; DNA: TGTGCCAGCAGAGGGACAGGGGGCCGCAATCAGCCCCAGCATTTT; V: TRBV6-4; D: TRBD1; J: TRBJ1-5; size: -
CDR3: CASSQVPSGGADTQYF; DNA: TGTGCCAGCAGCCAAGTTCCTAGCGGGGGAGCAGATACGCAGTATTTT; V: TRBV4-2; D: TRBD2; J: TRBJ2-3; size: -
CDR3: CASQLAGGVAQYF; DNA: TGTGCCAGCCAACTAGCGGGGGGTGTTGCGCAGTATTTT; V: TRBV12-3/TRBV12-4; D: TRBD2; J: TRBJ2-3; size: -
CDR3: CASSFPGAGDLYEQYF; DNA: TGCGCCAGCAGCTTCCCCGGGGCGGGAGATCTCTACGAGCAGTACTTC; V: TRBV5-1; D: TRBD2; J: TRBJ2-7; size: -
CDR3: CATRRVTTEAFF; DNA: TGTGCCACTAGGCGGGTGACCACTGAAGCTTTCTTT; V: TRBV2; D: -; J: TRBJ1-1; size: few
CDR3: CASKGTEPLNTEAFF; DNA: TGTGCCAGCAAAGGAACAGAGCCTCTGAACACTGAAGCTTTCTTT; V: TRBV2; D: -; J: TRBJ1-1; size: once
CDR3: CASSPGGGFIDTQYF; DNA: TGTGCCAGCAGTCCTGGCGGGGGTTTTATAGATACGCAGTATTTT; V: TRBV6-6; D: TRBD2; J: TRBJ2-3; size: -
CDR3: CASSSVGANTEAFF; DNA: TGCGCCAGCAGCTCCGTGGGGGCAAACACTGAAGCTTTCTTT; V: TRBV5-1; D: -; J: TRBJ1-1; size: -
CDR3: CAAIVRDRETDTQYF; DNA: TGTGCCGCAATAGTCCGGGACAGGGAAACAGATACGCAGTATTTT; V: TRBV24-1; D: TRBD1; J: TRBJ2-3; size: -
CDR3: CASSPTGLNTEAFF; DNA: TGCGCCAGCAGCCCGACAGGCCTGAACACTGAAGCTTTCTTT; V: TRBV5-1; D: -; J: TRBJ1-1; size: -
CDR3: CASSLGSGTGFYEQYF; DNA: TGTGCCAGCAGCTTAGGATCAGGGACAGGATTTTACGAGCAGTACTTC; V: TRBV7-6; D: TRBD1; J: TRBJ2-7; size: -
CDR3: CASSPDGSEQFF; DNA: TGTGCCAGCAGCCCCGATGGGAGTGAGCAGTTCTTC; V: TRBV7-9; D: -; J: TRBJ2-1; size: -
CDR3: CASSLFIAELETQYF; DNA: TGTGCCAGCAGCCTTTTCATAGCGGAGTTAGAGACCCAGTACTTC; V: TRBV6-5; D: -; J: TRBJ2-5; size: -
CDR3: CASKRTEVFIAKNIQYF; DNA: TGCGCCAGCAAAAGGACAGAGGTCTTCATAGCCAAAAACATTCAGTACTTC; V: TRBV10-1; D: -; J: TRBJ2-4; size: -
CDR3: CASSLELAGDYTDTQYF; DNA: TGTGCCAGCAGCTTGGAACTAGCGGGAGATTACACAGATACGCAGTATTTT; V: TRBV5-4; D: TRBD2; J: TRBJ2-3; size: -
CDR3: CASSYSAGGRTEAFF; DNA: TGTGCCAGCAGTTACTCGGCAGGGGGGAGAACTGAAGCTTTCTTT; V: TRBV6-5; D: TRBD1; J: TRBJ1-1; size: once
CDR3: CASSPYTGAWEQYF; DNA: TGTGCCAGCTCACCATACACGGGAGCTTGGGAGCAGTACTTC; V: TRBV18; D: -; J: TRBJ2-7; size: -
CDR3: CASSAAEGYGYTF; DNA: TGTGCCAGCAGCGCCGCAGAGGGCTATGGCTACACCTTC; V: TRBV9; D: -; J: TRBJ1-2; size: -